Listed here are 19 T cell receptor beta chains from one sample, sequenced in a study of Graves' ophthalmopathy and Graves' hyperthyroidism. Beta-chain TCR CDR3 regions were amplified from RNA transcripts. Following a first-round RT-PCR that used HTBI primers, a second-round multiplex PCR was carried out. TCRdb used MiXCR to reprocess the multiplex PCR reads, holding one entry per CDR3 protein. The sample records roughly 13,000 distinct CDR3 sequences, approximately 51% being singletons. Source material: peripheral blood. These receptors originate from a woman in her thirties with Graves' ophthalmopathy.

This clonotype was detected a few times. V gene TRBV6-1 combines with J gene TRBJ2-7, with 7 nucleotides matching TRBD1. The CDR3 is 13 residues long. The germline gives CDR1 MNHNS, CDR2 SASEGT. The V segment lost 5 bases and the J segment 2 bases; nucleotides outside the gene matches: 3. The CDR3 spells CASSPGGTYEQYF. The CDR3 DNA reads TGTGCCAGCAGTCCAGGGGGAACCTACGAGCAGTACTTC.

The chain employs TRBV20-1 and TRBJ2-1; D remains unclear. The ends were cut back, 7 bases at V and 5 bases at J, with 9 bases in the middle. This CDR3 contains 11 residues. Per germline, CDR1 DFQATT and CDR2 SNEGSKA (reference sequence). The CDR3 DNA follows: TGCAGTGTATTACGGCACAATGAGCAGTTCTTC. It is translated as CSVLRHNEQFF.

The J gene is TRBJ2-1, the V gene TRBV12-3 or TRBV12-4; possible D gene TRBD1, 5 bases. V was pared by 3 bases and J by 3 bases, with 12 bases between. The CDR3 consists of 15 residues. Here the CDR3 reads CASSFGQGLYNEQFF. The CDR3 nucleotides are TGTGCCAGCAGTTTTGGGCAGGGTCTCTACAATGAGCAGTTCTTC.

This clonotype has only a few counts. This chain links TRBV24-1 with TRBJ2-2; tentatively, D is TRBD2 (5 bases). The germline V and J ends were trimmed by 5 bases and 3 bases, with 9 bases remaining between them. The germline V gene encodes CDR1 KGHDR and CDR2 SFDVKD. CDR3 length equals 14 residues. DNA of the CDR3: TGTGCCACCAGTGCGGCGAGGGACACCGGGGAGCTGTTTTTT. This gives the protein CATSAARDTGELFF.

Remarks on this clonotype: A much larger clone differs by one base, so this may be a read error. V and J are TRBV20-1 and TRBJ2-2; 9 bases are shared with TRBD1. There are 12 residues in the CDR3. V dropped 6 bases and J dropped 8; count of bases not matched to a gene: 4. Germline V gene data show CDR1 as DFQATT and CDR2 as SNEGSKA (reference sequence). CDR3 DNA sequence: TGCAGTGCCTCGGACAGGGGAGGGGAGCTGTTTTTT. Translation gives CSASDRGGELFF.

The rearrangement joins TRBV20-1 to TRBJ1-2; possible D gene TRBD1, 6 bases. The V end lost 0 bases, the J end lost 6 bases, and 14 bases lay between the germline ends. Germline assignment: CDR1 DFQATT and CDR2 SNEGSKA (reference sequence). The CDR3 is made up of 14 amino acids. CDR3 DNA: TGCAGTGCTAGAGAAACCGGGACATTGGATGGCTACACCTTC. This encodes CSARETGTLDGYTF.

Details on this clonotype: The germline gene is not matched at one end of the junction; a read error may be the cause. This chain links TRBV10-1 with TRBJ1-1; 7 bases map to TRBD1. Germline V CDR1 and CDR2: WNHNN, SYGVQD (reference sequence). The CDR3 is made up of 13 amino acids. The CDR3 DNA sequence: TGCGCCAGCAGTCAGTCAGGGGGGACTGAAGCTTTCTTT. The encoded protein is CASSQSGGTEAFF.

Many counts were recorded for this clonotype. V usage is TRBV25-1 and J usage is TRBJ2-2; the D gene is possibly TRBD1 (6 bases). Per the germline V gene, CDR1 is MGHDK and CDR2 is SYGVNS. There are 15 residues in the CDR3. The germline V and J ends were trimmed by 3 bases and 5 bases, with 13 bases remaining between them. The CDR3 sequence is CASSERHRDTGELFF. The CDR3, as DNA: TGTGCCAGCAGTGAGCGTCACAGGGATACCGGGGAGCTGTTTTTT.

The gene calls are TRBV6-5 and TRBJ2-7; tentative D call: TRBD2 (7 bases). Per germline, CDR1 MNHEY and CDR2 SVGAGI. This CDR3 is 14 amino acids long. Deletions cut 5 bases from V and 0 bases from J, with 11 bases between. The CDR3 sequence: CASSGGGSSYEQYF. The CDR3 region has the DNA TGTGCCAGCAGTGGGGGCGGGAGCTCCTACGAGCAGTACTTC.

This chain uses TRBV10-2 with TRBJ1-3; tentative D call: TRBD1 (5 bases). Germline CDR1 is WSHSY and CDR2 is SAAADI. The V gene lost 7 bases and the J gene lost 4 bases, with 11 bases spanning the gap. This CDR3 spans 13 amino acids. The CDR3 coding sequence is TGCGCCAGCATGAGGGGATGGGGAAACACCATATATTTT. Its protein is CASMRGWGNTIYF.

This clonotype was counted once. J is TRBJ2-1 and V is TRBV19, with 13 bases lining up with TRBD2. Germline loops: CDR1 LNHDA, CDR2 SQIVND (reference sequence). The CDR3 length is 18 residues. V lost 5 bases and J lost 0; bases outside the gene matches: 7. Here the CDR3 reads CASSPGTSGTGSYNEQFF. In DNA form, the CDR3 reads TGTGCCAGTAGTCCCGGGACTAGCGGGACGGGCTCCTACAATGAGCAGTTCTTC.

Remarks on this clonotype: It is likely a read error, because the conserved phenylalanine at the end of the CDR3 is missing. CDR3 protein: CASSVGENSPLHS. In nucleotides, the CDR3 is TGTGCCAGCAGCGTGGGGGAGAATTCACCCCTCCACTCT. The V and J genes are TRBV9 and TRBJ1-6; the D gene is possibly TRBD1 (5 bases). V was clipped by 2 bases and J by 7 bases, with 7 bases between them. CDR1 is SGDLS, CDR2 YYNGEE, per germline. This CDR3 contains 13 residues.

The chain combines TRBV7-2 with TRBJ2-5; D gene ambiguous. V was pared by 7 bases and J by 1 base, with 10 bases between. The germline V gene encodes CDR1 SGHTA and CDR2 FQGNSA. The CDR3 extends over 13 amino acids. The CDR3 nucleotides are TGTGCCAGCACCTCGGATCCCCAAGAGACCCAGTACTTC. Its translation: CASTSDPQETQYF. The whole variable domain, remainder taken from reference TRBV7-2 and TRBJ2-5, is GAGVSQSPSNKVTEKGKDVELRCDPISGHTALYWYRQSLGQGLEFLIYFQGNSAPDKSGLPSDRFSAERTGGSVSTLTIQRTQQEDSAVYLCASTSDPQETQYFGPGTRLLVL.

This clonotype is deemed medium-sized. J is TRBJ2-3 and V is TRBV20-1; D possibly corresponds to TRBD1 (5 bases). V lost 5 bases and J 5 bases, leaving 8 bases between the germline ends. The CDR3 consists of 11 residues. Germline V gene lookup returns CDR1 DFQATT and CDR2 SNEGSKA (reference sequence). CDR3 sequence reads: CSAPQGDTQYF. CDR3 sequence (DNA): TGCAGTGCTCCGCAGGGAGATACGCAGTATTTT.

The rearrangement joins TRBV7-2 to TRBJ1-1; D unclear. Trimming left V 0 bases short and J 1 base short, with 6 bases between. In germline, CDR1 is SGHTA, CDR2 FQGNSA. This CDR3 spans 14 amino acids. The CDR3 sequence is CASSLAGKNTEAFF. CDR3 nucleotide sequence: TGTGCCAGCAGCTTAGCCGGCAAGAACACTGAAGCTTTCTTT.

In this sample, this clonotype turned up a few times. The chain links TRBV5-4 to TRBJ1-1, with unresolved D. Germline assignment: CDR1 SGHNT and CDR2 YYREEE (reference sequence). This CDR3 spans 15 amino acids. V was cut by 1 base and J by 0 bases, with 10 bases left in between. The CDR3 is CASSLTSVVNTEAFF. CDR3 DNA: TGTGCCAGCAGCTTGACCTCGGTGGTGAACACTGAAGCTTTCTTT.

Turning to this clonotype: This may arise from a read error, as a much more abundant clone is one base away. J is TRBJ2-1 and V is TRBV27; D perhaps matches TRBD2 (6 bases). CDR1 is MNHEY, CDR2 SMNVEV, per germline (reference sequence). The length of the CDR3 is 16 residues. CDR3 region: CASSLWGVVGYNEQLF. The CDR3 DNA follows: TGTGCCAGCAGTTTATGGGGGGTCGTTGGTTACAATGAGCAGCTCTTC.

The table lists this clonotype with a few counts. Here the CDR3 reads CASRYHGGRNTGELFF. CDR3 DNA: TGTGCCAGCAGGTATCACGGGGGTCGGAACACCGGGGAGCTGTTTTTT. The V gene is TRBV2, the J gene TRBJ2-2; tentative D call: TRBD2 (6 bases). The length of the CDR3 is 16 residues. CDR1 is SNHLY, CDR2 FYNNEI, per germline. The V and J ends lost 6 bases and 1 base respectively, with 15 bases between them.

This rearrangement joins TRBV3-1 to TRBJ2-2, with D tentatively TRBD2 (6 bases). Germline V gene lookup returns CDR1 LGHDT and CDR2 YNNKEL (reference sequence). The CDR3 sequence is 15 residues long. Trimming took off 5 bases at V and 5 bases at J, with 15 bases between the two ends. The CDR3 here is CASSWQEGYTGELFF. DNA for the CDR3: TGTGCCAGCAGCTGGCAGGAGGGCTATACCGGGGAGCTGTTTTTT.